Following are 26 T cell receptor beta chains from one sample sequenced in a study of T cell repertoires in cytomegalovirus infection. These receptors have no identified antigens. TCRdb reprocessed the reads with MiXCR, giving one entry per CDR3 protein. The sample includes 550,000 to 700,000 distinct CDR3 sequences, approximately 40% of them seen just once. The material was cultured PBMCs, obtained from culture after CMV antigen stimulation. These receptor sequences come from a human donor in good health (CMV status not recorded). Some clones in this sample may be carry-over from other donors' samples.

This clonotype occurred a few times. This chain uses TRBV4-1 with TRBJ2-4, with D maybe TRBD1 (6 bases). Germline V gives CDR1 MGHRA, CDR2 YSYEKL. V shed 1 base and J shed 3 bases, with 16 bases lying between them. This CDR3 comprises 17 residues. CDR3 residues: CASSQVLRGPLKNIQYF. CDR3 nucleotides: TGCGCCAGCAGCCAAGTACTCAGGGGCCCCCTCAAAAACATTCAGTACTTC.

The chain uses TRBV12-3 or TRBV12-4 and TRBJ2-5, with D possibly TRBD2 on 6 matching bases. The CDR3 is made up of 13 amino acids. V lost 7 bases and J lost 5, with 14 bases in between. CDR3 DNA: TGTGCCAGCACCTGGGGGGACTGGGAGACCCAGTACTTC. It is translated as CASTWGDWETQYF.

This clonotype has a handful of counts. V and J are TRBV7-2 and TRBJ2-1; 9 bases fit TRBD2. Germline CDR1 reads SGHTA; CDR2 reads FQGNSA. The CDR3 contains 20 residues. The ends lost 0 bases at V and 0 bases at J; junction bases unmatched: 12. The CDR3 sequence: CASSLALRAGGRSSYNEQFF. CDR3 nucleotide sequence: TGTGCCAGCAGCTTAGCGCTAAGAGCGGGAGGAAGGAGCTCCTACAATGAGCAGTTCTTC.

This clonotype has more than one count but fewer than ten. The chain recombines TRBV7-9 with TRBJ2-5, with D tentatively TRBD1 or TRBD2 (5 bases each). The V end lost 10 bases, the J end lost 5 bases, and 20 bases lay between the germline ends. The CDR3 covers 14 residues. Germline V lookup: CDR1 SEHNR, CDR2 FQNEAQ (reference sequence). The CDR3 region has the DNA TGTGCCACCCCGGGGACCAACGAGAGGGAGACCCAGTACTTC. Protein: CATPGTNERETQYF.

This clonotype was observed a few times. The CDR3 region is CASSYTTGSGQPQHF. The CDR3 DNA reads as TGTGCCAGCAGTTACACGACAGGGTCAGGTCAGCCCCAGCATTTT. This sequence joins TRBV6-6 and TRBJ1-5, with 7 bases fitting TRBD1. The CDR3 sequence is 15 residues long. CDR1 and CDR2 from the germline V gene are MNHNY and SVGAGI (reference sequence). Unmatched junction bases numbered 7, after V lost 2 bases and J lost 6 bases.

The V and J genes are TRBV29-1 and TRBJ2-5; possible D gene TRBD2, 6 bases. This CDR3 is built from 12 residues. CDR1 and CDR2 (germline): SQVTM, ANQGSEA. V was cut by 1 base and J by 4 bases, with 7 bases left in between. CDR3 region: CSVEGEAETQYF. For the CDR3, the DNA is TGCAGCGTTGAAGGGGAGGCAGAGACCCAGTACTTC. The complete variable domain, with remaining parts taken from reference TRBV29-1 and TRBJ2-5, reads SAVISQKPSRDICQRGTSLTIQCQVDSQVTMMFWYRQQPGQSLTLIATANQGSEATYESGFVIDKFPISRPNLTFSTLTVSNMSPEDSSIYLCSVEGEAETQYFGPGTRLLVL.

In DNA form, the CDR3 reads TGTGCCAGCAGCTTAGCGTCGCGGATTAGCACAGATACGCAGTATTTT. Translation gives CASSLASRISTDTQYF. The rearrangement uses TRBV7-8 and TRBJ2-3; no definite D call. V dropped 0 bases and J dropped 0 bases, with 10 bases sitting between them. The CDR3 is 16 amino acids. Germline lookup yields CDR1 SGHVS and CDR2 FQNEAQ.

The CDR3: CASTVGASPTEAFF. Written as DNA, the CDR3 is TGTGCCAGCACGGTGGGGGCAAGTCCAACTGAAGCTTTCTTT. The chain is built from TRBV6-5 and TRBJ1-1; D may be TRBD1 (6 bases). Trimming took off 7 bases at V and 5 bases at J, with 17 bases between the two ends. Germline V lookup: CDR1 MNHEY, CDR2 SVGAGI. The CDR3 extends over 14 amino acids.

Only a few counts were recorded for this clonotype. The V gene is TRBV5-1, the J gene TRBJ2-6; D not resolved. Germline loops: CDR1 SGHRS, CDR2 YFSETQ. This CDR3 has 18 amino acids. Between the trimmed V and J ends, which lost 4 bases and 0 bases, there was a span of 17 bases. The CDR3 region has the DNA TGCGCCAGCAGCGCGACCCCGCCGAGGAGCTCTGGGGCCAACGTCCTGACTTTC. Translating gives CASSATPPRSSGANVLTF.

The chain joins TRBV6-6 to TRBJ2-5, with a possible D match to TRBD1 (6 bases). The length of the CDR3 is 14 residues. Germline V gene lookup returns CDR1 MNHNY and CDR2 SVGAGI (reference sequence). V was shortened by 7 bases and J by 2 bases, with 14 bases between the two germline ends. The CDR3 loop is CASTLLRGQETQYF. DNA for the CDR3: TGTGCCAGCACCTTACTGAGGGGGCAAGAGACCCAGTACTTC.

This clonotype was seen just once. V usage is TRBV10-3 and J usage is TRBJ2-1; 7 bases agree with TRBD2. The CDR3 extends over 15 amino acids. From germline, CDR1 is ENHRY and CDR2 SYGVKD. The V segment lost 7 bases and the J segment 0 bases; nucleotides outside the gene matches: 6. The CDR3 nucleotides read TGTGCCATCATGGCTAGCGGAACCTCCTACAATGAGCAGTTCTTC. This translates into CAIMASGTSYNEQFF.

The chain combines TRBV7-2 with TRBJ2-7; a weak D match, TRBD1 (5 bases). Trimming took off 4 bases at V and 0 bases at J, with 10 bases between the two ends. This CDR3 has 14 residues. CDR1 is SGHTA, CDR2 FQGNSA, per germline. CDR3 nucleotides: TGTGCCAGCAGCTACCGACAGAACTCCTACGAGCAGTACTTC. It is translated as CASSYRQNSYEQYF.

The rearrangement links TRBV6-5 to TRBJ2-7; TRBD2 matches 7 bases. The ends lost 6 bases at V and 6 bases at J; junction bases unmatched: 2. Germline-derived CDR1 and CDR2 are MNHEY and SVGAGI. The CDR3 spans 11 residues. The CDR3 nucleotides are TGTGCCAGCAGGGGGGAGGGCGAGCAGTACTTC. Encoded protein: CASRGEGEQYF.

CDR3 sequence (DNA): TGTGCCACCAGCAGACAGAAGCGGGGGGCATACAATGAGCAGTTCTTC. This codes for CATSRQKRGAYNEQFF. The J gene is TRBJ2-1, the V gene TRBV15; 9 nucleotides line up with TRBD2. The CDR3 extends over 16 amino acids. Germline CDR1 LNHNV, CDR2 YYDKDF (reference sequence). With 2 bases clipped from V and 4 bases from J, the junction kept 6 bases outside the gene matches.

The CDR3 sequence is CASSLTSGSPEQFF. In DNA form, the CDR3 reads TGTGCCAGCAGCTTGACTAGCGGGAGCCCTGAGCAGTTCTTC. The V call is TRBV7-9, the J call TRBJ2-1, with 12 bases fitting TRBD2. V gave up 3 bases and J gave up 9 bases; unmatched junction bases: 3. The CDR3 has 14 residues. The V gene's germline CDR1 is SEHNR and CDR2 FQNEAQ (reference sequence).

V and J are TRBV6-1 and TRBJ1-5; 7 nucleotides line up with TRBD1. Germline V gene data show CDR1 as MNHNS and CDR2 as SASEGT. V was pared by 6 bases and J by 3 bases, with 23 bases of the junction left unmatched. This CDR3 contains 20 residues. The CDR3: CASSDLSLSIGTDYNQPQHF. The DNA for the CDR3 is TGTGCCAGCAGCGACTTATCACTTAGTATCGGGACAGACTACAATCAGCCCCAGCATTTT.

At least ten counts were recorded for this clonotype. This rearrangement joins TRBV7-2 to TRBJ2-6; 10 bases map to TRBD1. The CDR3 extends over 18 amino acids. The germline V gene has CDR1 SGHTA and CDR2 FQGNSA. The V segment lost 5 bases and the J segment 1 base; nucleotides outside the gene matches: 8. Here the CDR3 DNA reads TGTGCCAGCAGCACTATAACGGGACAGGGGTCTGGGGCCAACGTCCTGACTTTC. This sequence encodes CASSTITGQGSGANVLTF. The full variable domain, rest sourced from reference TRBV7-2 and TRBJ2-6, is GAGVSQSPSNKVTEKGKDVELRCDPISGHTALYWYRQSLGQGLEFLIYFQGNSAPDKSGLPSDRFSAERTGGSVSTLTIQRTQQEDSAVYLCASSTITGQGSGANVLTFGAGSRLTVL.

This chain connects TRBV7-6 to TRBJ2-7; tentatively, D is TRBD1 (5 bases). Germline CDR1 and CDR2: SGHVS and FNYEAQ. Trimming cost V 8 bases and J 5 bases, with 19 bases left between them. The CDR3 is 14 residues long. CDR3 DNA sequence: TGTGCCAGCGGCAACTTCCAGGGTTTCCACGAGCAGTACTTC. Amino acids: CASGNFQGFHEQYF.

This chain links TRBV12-3 or TRBV12-4 with TRBJ2-7; D possibly corresponds to TRBD2 (5 bases). Trimming stripped 3 bases from V and 1 base from J, with 10 bases between. This CDR3 contains 14 residues. The CDR3 DNA follows: TGTGCCAGCAGTTTGCAACGGGATTCCTACGAGCAGTACTTC. Translation: CASSLQRDSYEQYF.

V and J are TRBV7-4 and TRBJ1-5, with a tentative D call TRBD1 (5 bases). Germline V gives CDR1 SGHVT, CDR2 SQSDAQ. Trimming pared 5 bases from V and 10 bases from J, leaving 15 bases between. This CDR3 contains 13 residues. CDR3 amino acids: CASSPPGTNPQHF. The CDR3, as DNA: TGTGCCAGCAGCCCCCCGGGGACCAACCCCCAGCATTTT.

The V call is TRBV6-1, the J call TRBJ1-5; D call uncertain. V lost 6 bases to trimming and J lost 2 bases, with 17 bases between them. The CDR3 is 16 amino acids. The germline gives CDR1 MNHNS, CDR2 SASEGT. The CDR3 DNA reads TGTGCCAGCAGGCTAATGGGAGTAGCTGGCAATCAGCCCCAGCATTTT. Translation gives CASRLMGVAGNQPQHF.

This clonotype was seen a handful of times. CDR3 region: CASSLGLSPEKLFF. The CDR3 DNA reads as TGTGCCAGCAGCCTGGGGCTCAGTCCTGAAAAACTGTTTTTT. The rearrangement joins TRBV7-2 to TRBJ1-4; maybe TRBD1 (5 bases). Germline values: CDR1 SGHTA, CDR2 FQGNSA. The CDR3 totals 14 residues. Deletions cut 5 bases from V and 7 bases from J, with 14 bases between.

This chain connects TRBV6-1 to TRBJ1-1; 7 nucleotides match TRBD1. Trimming took 9 bases from V and 2 from J; bases not matched to a gene: 9. The CDR3 runs 14 residues. In germline, CDR1 is MNHNS, CDR2 SASEGT. In DNA, the CDR3 is TGTGCCAGTACCAGGGGGGTCTTTAACACTGAAGCTTTCTTT. It codes for CASTRGVFNTEAFF.

The chain joins TRBV7-8 to TRBJ1-5; 9 nucleotides align to TRBD1. With V trimmed by 4 bases and J by 0 bases, 7 bases remained unmatched. This CDR3 comprises 17 residues. Germline V gene lookup returns CDR1 SGHVS and CDR2 FQNEAQ. The DNA of the CDR3 is TGTGCCAGCAGCTCCGGGACAGGGCGATATAGCAATCAGCCCCAGCATTTT. It specifies CASSSGTGRYSNQPQHF.

The chain carries TRBV7-6 and TRBJ2-1, with 8 bases fitting TRBD2. Germline lookup yields CDR1 SGHVS and CDR2 FNYEAQ. CDR3 size: 15 residues. J lost 8 bases, V lost 7 bases, and 13 bases had no gene match. The CDR3 nucleotides read TGTGCCAGCACCCCCGCGGCGGGAGGTCCCTATGAGCAGTTCTTC. Its translation is CASTPAAGGPYEQFF.

The chain joins TRBV2 to TRBJ2-3; tentatively, D is TRBD2 (5 bases). The ends were cut back, 8 bases at V and 0 bases at J, with 12 bases in the middle. The length of the CDR3 is 14 residues. The germline CDR1 and CDR2 sequences are SNHLY and FYNNEI. CDR3 loop: CASGESASTDTQYF. In DNA, the CDR3 is TGTGCCAGCGGGGAGTCGGCTAGCACAGATACGCAGTATTTT. Full variable domain (remainder filled in from reference TRBV2 and TRBJ2-3): EPEVTQTPSHQVTQMGQEVILRCVPISNHLYFYWYRQILGQKVEFLVSFYNNEISEKSEIFDDQFSVERPDGSNFTLKIRSTKLEDSAMYFCASGESASTDTQYFGPGTRLTVL.